What follows are 15 T cell receptor beta chains derived from one specimen sequenced in a study of blood T cell repertoires in COVID-19. Clones were sequenced by immunoSEQ multiplex PCR, and TCRdb holds only the in-frame ones, with some missing. The sample shows tens of thousands of clones, over 70% of them seen only once. Material for sequencing was peripheral blood. Receptor source: a man older than 75 with active or convalescent COVID-19.

The rearrangement joins TRBV6-5 to TRBJ1-3, with D possibly TRBD1 on 5 matching bases. CDR1 and CDR2 (germline): MNHEY, SVGAGI. The CDR3 has 14 residues. V was clipped by 6 bases and J by 4 bases, with 13 bases between them. The CDR3, as DNA: TGTGCCAGCAGCTGGAAGGGGTCCGGAAACACCATATATTTT. This encodes CASSWKGSGNTIYF.

This chain joins TRBV28 and TRBJ1-5; D call uncertain. The length of the CDR3 is 17 residues. Germline V gene lookup returns CDR1 MDHEN and CDR2 SYDVKM. The ends were cut back, 5 bases at V and 0 bases at J, with 17 bases in the middle. DNA of the CDR3: TGTGCCAGCAGTCCGCCCCCTCCGGAGTATAGCAATCAGCCCCAGCATTTT. Amino acid sequence: CASSPPPPEYSNQPQHF.

This sequence joins TRBV19 and TRBJ1-2; the D is unclear. CDR3 length equals 13 residues. V was clipped by 5 bases and J by 0 bases, with 7 bases between them. CDR1 and CDR2 (germline): LNHDA, SQIVND (reference sequence). The CDR3 coding sequence is TGTGCCAGTAGTCCCGGAGCTAACTATGGCTACACCTTC. It specifies CASSPGANYGYTF. Combining the CDR3 with reference TRBV19 and TRBJ1-2 gives the whole variable domain DGGITQSPKYLFRKEGQNVTLSCEQNLNHDAMYWYRQDPGQGLRLIYYSQIVNDFQKGDIAEGYSVSREKKESFPLTVTSAQKNPTAFYLCASSPGANYGYTFGSGTRLTVV.

The chain carries TRBV19 and TRBJ2-7, with a weak D call TRBD2 (5 bases). Looked up from germline, CDR1 is LNHDA and CDR2 is SQIVND (reference sequence). This CDR3 has 15 amino acids. V lost 0 bases and J 1 base, leaving 10 bases between the germline ends. The CDR3 spells CASSIDLALSYEQYF. The CDR3 DNA follows: TGTGCCAGTAGTATAGATTTAGCGCTTTCCTACGAGCAGTACTTC.

V gene TRBV10-3 combines with J gene TRBJ2-7; 11 bases align to TRBD1. The V gene's germline CDR1 is ENHRY and CDR2 SYGVKD. Trimming at V came to 3 bases and at J to 6 bases, leaving 1 base not matched to a gene. The CDR3 has 13 amino acids. DNA of the CDR3: TGTGCCATCAGTGACGGGACAGGGGGCGAGCAGTACTTC. This sequence encodes CAISDGTGGEQYF.

The V gene is TRBV10-3, the J gene TRBJ2-1; TRBD2 agrees at 8 bases. V was pared by 0 bases and J by 4 bases, with 5 bases of the junction left unmatched. The CDR3 consists of 16 residues. Germline V gene sequence: CDR1 ENHRY, CDR2 SYGVKD. The CDR3 DNA reads as TGTGCCATCAGTGAGTCGGAAACGGGGGGGTACAATGAGCAGTTCTTC. Its translation: CAISESETGGYNEQFF.

This chain links TRBV3-1 (or the pseudogene TRBV3-2) with TRBJ1-3, with D hard to call. The V end was cut by 3 bases, the J end by 4 bases, with 10 bases between. This CDR3 has 14 amino acids. CDR1 is LGHDT, CDR2 YNNKEL, per germline (reference sequence). CDR3 residues: CASSHRHTGNTIYF. The CDR3 coding sequence is TGTGCCAGCAGCCACAGACATACGGGAAACACCATATATTTT.

The chain is built from TRBV19 and TRBJ1-2, with D uncertain. The germline V gene has CDR1 LNHDA and CDR2 SQIVND (reference sequence). V was shortened by 5 bases and J by 1 base, with 20 bases between the two germline ends. This CDR3 comprises 17 residues. The CDR3 DNA sequence: TGTGCCAGTAGTCCTATAGGGCCAGGAGGGAATAACTATGGCTACACCTTC. Its protein is CASSPIGPGGNNYGYTF.

The rearrangement uses TRBV5-4 and TRBJ1-6, with D hard to call. Germline V gene lookup returns CDR1 SGHNT and CDR2 YYREEE (reference sequence). Trimming took 0 bases from V and 0 from J, leaving 7 bases between them. The length of the CDR3 is 16 residues. CDR3 residues: CASSLGTSSYNSPLHF. The CDR3 coding sequence is TGTGCCAGCAGCTTGGGCACGAGCTCCTATAATTCACCCCTCCACTTT.

Notes on this clone: Germline and junction disagree at one end, which may indicate a read error. The rearrangement joins TRBV6-1 to TRBJ2-1; 9 nucleotides line up with TRBD2. This CDR3 is built from 16 residues. Germline CDR1 is MNHNS and CDR2 is SASEGT. CDR3 coding DNA: TGTGCCAGCAGCGAAGCGGGGGGAAAAAACTACAATGAGCAGTTCTTC. Protein: CASSEAGGKNYNEQFF.

V gene TRBV29-1 combines with J gene TRBJ1-1; D remains ambiguous. Deletions cut 2 bases from V and 5 bases from J, with 6 bases between. Germline V gives CDR1 SQVTM, CDR2 ANQGSEA. The CDR3 spans 11 residues. The CDR3 nucleotides are TGCAGCGTTGAAATCCAGACTGAAGCTTTCTTT. As protein: CSVEIQTEAFF. The full variable domain, its missing parts supplied by reference TRBV29-1 and TRBJ1-1, is SAVISQKPSRDICQRGTSLTIQCQVDSQVTMMFWYRQQPGQSLTLIATANQGSEATYESGFVIDKFPISRPNLTFSTLTVSNMSPEDSSIYLCSVEIQTEAFFGQGTRLTVV.

This rearrangement joins TRBV6-5 to TRBJ2-7; 7 positions match TRBD1. Germline loops: CDR1 MNHEY, CDR2 SVGAGI. There are 14 residues in the CDR3. J was trimmed by 0 bases and V by 7 bases; bases with no gene match: 6. The CDR3: CASKKGQVSYEQYF. CDR3 DNA sequence: TGTGCCAGCAAAAAAGGACAGGTCTCCTACGAGCAGTACTTC.

This chain links TRBV2 with TRBJ2-4, with 7 bases matching TRBD2. V trimming: 8 bases; J trimming: 2 bases; junction bases outside the gene matches: 18. Germline V gene data show CDR1 as SNHLY and CDR2 as FYNNEI. The CDR3 contains 18 residues. The CDR3, as DNA: TGTGCCAGCGGACGCGGGCTGCCGAGGGAGGGGACCAAAAACATTCAGTACTTC. Its translation is CASGRGLPREGTKNIQYF.

The J gene is TRBJ1-5, the V gene TRBV2, with a tentative D call TRBD1 (6 bases). The CDR3 has 13 residues. CDR1 and CDR2 from the germline V gene are SNHLY and FYNNEI. V was trimmed by 7 bases and J by 4 bases, leaving 11 bases between them. CDR3 residues: CASNEGGNQPQHF. CDR3 bases: TGTGCCAGCAATGAGGGGGGAAATCAGCCCCAGCATTTT.

This rearrangement joins TRBV5-1 to TRBJ2-5; the match to TRBD1 covers 8 bases. The CDR3 spans 16 residues. The junction had 14 bases not matched to a gene; V was cut back by 5 bases and J by 5 bases. Germline lookup yields CDR1 SGHRS and CDR2 YFSETQ. The DNA of the CDR3 is TGCGCCAGCAGTCCTTCGGGGCAGGGGGCGCTTGAGACCCAGTACTTC. Translated: CASSPSGQGALETQYF.